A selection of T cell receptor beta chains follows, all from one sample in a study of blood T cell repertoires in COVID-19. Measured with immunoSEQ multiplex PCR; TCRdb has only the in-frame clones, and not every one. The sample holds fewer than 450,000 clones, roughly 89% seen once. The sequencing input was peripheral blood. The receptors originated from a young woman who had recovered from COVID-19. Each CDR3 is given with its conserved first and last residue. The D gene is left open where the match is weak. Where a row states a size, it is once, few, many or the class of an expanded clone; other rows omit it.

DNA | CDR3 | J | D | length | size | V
TGTGCCAGCAGCTTAAGGACAGGGGGCGCAAAGGGGAAGGGCTACACCTTC | CASSLRTGGAKGKGYTF | TRBJ1-2 | TRBD1 | 17 | NA | TRBV7-2
TGTGCCAGCAGCCTACGGGGGAGCCGCTCGAACACTGAAGCTTTCTTT | CASSLRGSRSNTEAFF | TRBJ1-1 | NA | 16 | NA | TRBV3-1/TRBV3-2
TGTGCCAGCAGCTGGCAGGACAGGGCCTATGGCTACACCTTC | CASSWQDRAYGYTF | TRBJ1-2 | TRBD1 | 14 | NA | TRBV7-2
TGCGCCAGCAGCCGAGGACAGACCTACAATGAGCAGTTCTTC | CASSRGQTYNEQFF | TRBJ2-1 | NA | 14 | NA | TRBV4-3
TGTGCCAGCAGCGAGGGAGGGAGGGTGTGGTATGGCTACACCTTC | CASSEGGRVWYGYTF | TRBJ1-2 | NA | 15 | few | TRBV9
TGTGCCAGCAGCCCTCAACTCGGGACAGCCTATGGAGGACCCCTCCACTTT | CASSPQLGTAYGGPLHF | TRBJ1-6 | TRBD1 | 17 | NA | TRBV11-2
TGTGCCAGCAGCTTAGTTTGGCGGGGGAACACTGAAGCTTTCTTT | CASSLVWRGNTEAFF | TRBJ1-1 | NA | 15 | once | TRBV11-3
TGTGCCAGCGGAAAGGGACTAGCGGTTTACAATGAGCAGTTCTTC | CASGKGLAVYNEQFF | TRBJ2-1 | TRBD2 | 15 | NA | TRBV2
TGCGCCAGCAGCGTACAGGGAGCGGTTGGAAACACCATATATTTT | CASSVQGAVGNTIYF | TRBJ1-3 | NA | 15 | NA | TRBV5-1
TGTGCCAGCAGTTACTCGACTTTTTCGGGACAGAAGCAGTATTTT | CASSYSTFSGQKQYF | TRBJ2-3 | TRBD1 | 15 | NA | TRBV6-5
TGTGCCACCAGTAGGGACAGGGTCGCTGGCTACACCTTC | CATSRDRVAGYTF | TRBJ1-2 | TRBD1 | 13 | NA | TRBV24-1
TGTGCCAGCAGCGTATATTCCGCGCCAACCAATGAGCAGTTCTTC | CASSVYSAPTNEQFF | TRBJ2-1 | NA | 15 | NA | TRBV9
TGTGCCAGCAGCTTAGCGGGACTTGGGGGTAATGGCTACACCTTC | CASSLAGLGGNGYTF | TRBJ1-2 | NA | 15 | few | TRBV7-9
TGTGCCAGCAGCAAACTAGCGGGAGCAGATACGCAGTATTTT | CASSKLAGADTQYF | TRBJ2-3 | TRBD2 | 14 | NA | TRBV7-2
TGTGCCAGCAGCGGACATGGGCTTAATGAGCAGTTCTTC | CASSGHGLNEQFF | TRBJ2-1 | NA | 13 | NA | TRBV7-9
TGCGCCAGCAGCCAGCTGGGGACTAGCGGGGGGGGCCGGGAGACCCAGTACTTC | CASSQLGTSGGGRETQYF | TRBJ2-5 | TRBD2 | 18 | NA | TRBV4-1
TGTGCCAGCAGCTCATACAGGGGAGAGAATGAGCAGTTCTTC | CASSSYRGENEQFF | TRBJ2-1 | TRBD1 | 14 | once | TRBV7-8
TGCGCCAGCAGCCAATTTCTGAATCGGGCTAGCGGGAGGTTAACCTACAATGAGCAGTTCTTC | CASSQFLNRASGRLTYNEQFF | TRBJ2-1 | TRBD2 | 21 | NA | TRBV4-1
TGTGCCAGCAGCTTAGCGACTAGCGGGAGCGGGGAGCTGTTTTTT | CASSLATSGSGELFF | TRBJ2-2 | TRBD2 | 15 | NA | TRBV7-2
TGTGCCTGGAGTGTTAGCGGGAGGGCGTCCGGGGCCAACGTCCTGACTTTC | CAWSVSGRASGANVLTF | TRBJ2-6 | TRBD2 | 17 | NA | TRBV30
TGTGCCAGCAGCTTAGTCCCCGGACAGTTAGGTGAGACCCAGTACTTC | CASSLVPGQLGETQYF | TRBJ2-5 | NA | 16 | NA | TRBV7-2
TGTGCCACCAGCGGGAATGGAGGGCGGGCCAATCAGCCCCAGCATTTT | CATSGNGGRANQPQHF | TRBJ1-5 | NA | 16 | NA | TRBV15
TGTGCCAGCAGCTTGGCCCTCTTCGGGGTCTCTGGAAACACCATATATTTT | CASSLALFGVSGNTIYF | TRBJ1-3 | NA | 17 | NA | TRBV5-6
TGTGCCAGCAGTGAAGAATGGCAGGGGATTAGCTCCTATAATTCACCCCTCCACTTT | CASSEEWQGISSYNSPLHF | TRBJ1-6 | NA | 19 | NA | TRBV6-1
TGTGCCAGCAGCCTGGTTCTGAGCTCTGGGGCCAACGTCCTGACTTTC | CASSLVLSSGANVLTF | TRBJ2-6 | NA | 16 | NA | TRBV5-4
TGCGCCAGCAGCTTCAATTACAGGGCATACACTGAAGCTTTCTTT | CASSFNYRAYTEAFF | TRBJ1-1 | NA | 15 | NA | TRBV5-1
TGCGCCAGCAGCCAAGTGGGACTAGCGCTGAATGAGCAGTTCTTC | CASSQVGLALNEQFF | TRBJ2-1 | TRBD2 | 15 | NA | TRBV4-1
TGTGCCAGCAGTGGAAGCGGGACCTCCTACAATGAGCAGTTCTTC | CASSGSGTSYNEQFF | TRBJ2-1 | TRBD2 | 15 | NA | TRBV2